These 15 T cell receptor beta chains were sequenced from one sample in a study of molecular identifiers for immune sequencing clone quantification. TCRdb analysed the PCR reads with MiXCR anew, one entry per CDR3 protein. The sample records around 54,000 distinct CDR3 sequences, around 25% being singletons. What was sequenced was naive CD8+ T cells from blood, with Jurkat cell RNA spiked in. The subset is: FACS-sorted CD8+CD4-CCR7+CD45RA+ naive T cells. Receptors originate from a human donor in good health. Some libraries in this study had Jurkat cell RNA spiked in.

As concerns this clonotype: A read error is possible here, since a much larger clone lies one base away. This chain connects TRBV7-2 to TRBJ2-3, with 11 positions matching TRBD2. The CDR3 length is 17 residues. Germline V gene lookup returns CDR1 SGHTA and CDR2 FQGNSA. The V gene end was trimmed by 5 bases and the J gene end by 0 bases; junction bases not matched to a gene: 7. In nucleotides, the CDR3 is TGTGCCAGCAGCATGAGACTAGCGGGACTTAGCACAGATACGCAGTATTTT. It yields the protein CASSMRLAGLSTDTQYF.

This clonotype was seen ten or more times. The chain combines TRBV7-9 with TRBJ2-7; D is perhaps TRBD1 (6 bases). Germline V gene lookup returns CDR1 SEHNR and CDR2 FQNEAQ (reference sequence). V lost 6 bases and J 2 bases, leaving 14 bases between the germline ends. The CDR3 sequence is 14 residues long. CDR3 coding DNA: TGTGCCAGCAGGCCCGAGGACAGCACCTACGAGCAGTACTTC. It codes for CASRPEDSTYEQYF. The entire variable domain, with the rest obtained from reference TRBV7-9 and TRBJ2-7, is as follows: DTGVSQNPRHKITKRGQNVTFRCDPISEHNRLYWYRQTLGQGPEFLTYFQNEAQLEKSRLLSDRFSAERPKGSFSTLEIQRTEQGDSAMYLCASRPEDSTYEQYFGPGTRLTVT.

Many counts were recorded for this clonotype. The chain's CDR3 is CASSPGGTGKEQYF. Written as DNA, the CDR3 is TGTGCCAGCAGCCCCGGAGGGACAGGAAAAGAGCAGTACTTC. J is TRBJ2-7 and V is TRBV6-5, with TRBD1 matching over 8 bases. This CDR3 is built from 14 residues. Germline V lookup: CDR1 MNHEY, CDR2 SVGAGI. The J segment lost 7 bases and the V segment lost 6 bases, leaving 11 bases of the junction unmatched.

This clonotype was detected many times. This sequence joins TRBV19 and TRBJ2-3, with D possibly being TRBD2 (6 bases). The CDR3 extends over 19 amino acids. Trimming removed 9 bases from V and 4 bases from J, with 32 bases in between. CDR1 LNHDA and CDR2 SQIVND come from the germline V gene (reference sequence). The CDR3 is CASHPGGGLTPKSADTQYF. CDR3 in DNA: TGTGCCAGCCACCCCGGGGGAGGACTTACCCCAAAGAGCGCAGATACGCAGTATTTT.

The DNA for the CDR3 is TGTGCCAGCAGCCTAAGCTTAGAGGGGGGTGAGCAGTTCTTC. This codes for CASSLSLEGGEQFF. This sequence joins TRBV3-1 and TRBJ2-1; D may correspond to TRBD1 or TRBD2 (6 bases each). V was pared by 4 bases and J by 9 bases, with 16 bases between. The CDR3 has 14 amino acids. Germline lookup yields CDR1 LGHDT and CDR2 YNNKEL (reference sequence).

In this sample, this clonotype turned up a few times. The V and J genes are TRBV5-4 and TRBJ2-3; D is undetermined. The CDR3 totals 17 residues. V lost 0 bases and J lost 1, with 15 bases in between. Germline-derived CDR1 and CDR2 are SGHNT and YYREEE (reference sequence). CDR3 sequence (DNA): TGTGCCAGCAGCTTGGGATACAGCACGGTTGGCACAGATACGCAGTATTTT. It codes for CASSLGYSTVGTDTQYF.

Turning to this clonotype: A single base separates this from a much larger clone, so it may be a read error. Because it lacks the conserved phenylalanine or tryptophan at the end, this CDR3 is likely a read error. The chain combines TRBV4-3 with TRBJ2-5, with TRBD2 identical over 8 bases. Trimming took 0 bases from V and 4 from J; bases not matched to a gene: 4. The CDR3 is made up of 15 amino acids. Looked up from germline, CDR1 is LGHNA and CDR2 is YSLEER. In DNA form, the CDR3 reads TGCGCCAGCAGCCAAGAGGGCCTAGCGGGAGAGACCCAGTACCTC. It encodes CASSQEGLAGETQYL.

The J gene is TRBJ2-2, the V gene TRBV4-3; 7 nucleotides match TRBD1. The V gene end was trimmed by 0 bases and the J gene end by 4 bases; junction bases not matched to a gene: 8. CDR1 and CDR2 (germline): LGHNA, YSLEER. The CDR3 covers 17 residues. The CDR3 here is CASSQDLQGLGTGELFF. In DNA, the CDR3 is TGCGCCAGCAGCCAAGATTTACAGGGGTTAGGCACCGGGGAGCTGTTTTTT.

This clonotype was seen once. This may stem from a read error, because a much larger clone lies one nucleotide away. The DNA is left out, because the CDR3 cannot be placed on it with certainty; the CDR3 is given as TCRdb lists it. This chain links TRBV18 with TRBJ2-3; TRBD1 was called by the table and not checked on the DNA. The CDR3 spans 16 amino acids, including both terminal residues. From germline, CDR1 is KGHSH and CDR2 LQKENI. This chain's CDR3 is CASSPPVAGGSDTLYF.

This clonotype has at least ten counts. The CDR3 protein is CASRTTDSANQPQHF. Written as DNA, the CDR3 is TGTGCCAGCAGGACTACGGACAGTGCGAATCAGCCCCAGCATTTT. The chain combines TRBV6-2 or TRBV6-3 with TRBJ1-5, with D possibly being TRBD1 (6 bases). V was shortened by 6 bases and J by 4 bases, with 16 bases between the two germline ends. CDR3 size: 15 residues. The germline V gene has CDR1 MNHEY and CDR2 SVGEGT.

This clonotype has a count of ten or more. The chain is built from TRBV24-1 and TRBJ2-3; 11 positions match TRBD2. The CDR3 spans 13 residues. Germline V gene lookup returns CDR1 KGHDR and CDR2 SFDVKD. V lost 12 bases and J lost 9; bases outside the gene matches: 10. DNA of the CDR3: TGTGCCGCAACTAGCGGGGGAGCCGGGACGCAGTATTTT. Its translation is CAATSGGAGTQYF.

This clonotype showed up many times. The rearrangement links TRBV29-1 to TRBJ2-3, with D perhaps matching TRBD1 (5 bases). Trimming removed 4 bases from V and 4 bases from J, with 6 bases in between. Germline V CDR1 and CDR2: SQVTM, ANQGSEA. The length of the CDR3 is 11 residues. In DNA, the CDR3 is TGCAGCGTTGTCAGGGCAGATACGCAGTATTTT. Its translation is CSVVRADTQYF.

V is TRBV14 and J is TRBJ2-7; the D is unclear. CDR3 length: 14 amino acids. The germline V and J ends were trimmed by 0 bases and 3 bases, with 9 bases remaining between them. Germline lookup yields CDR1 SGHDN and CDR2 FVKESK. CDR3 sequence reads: CASSQEQSRYEQYF. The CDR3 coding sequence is TGTGCCAGCAGCCAAGAACAGAGTCGCTACGAGCAGTACTTC. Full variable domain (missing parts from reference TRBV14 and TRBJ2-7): EAGVTQFPSHSVIEKGQTVTLRCDPISGHDNLYWYRRVMGKEIKFLLHFVKESKQDESGMPNNRFLAERTGGTYSTLKVQPAELEDSGVYFCASSQEQSRYEQYFGPGTRLTVT.

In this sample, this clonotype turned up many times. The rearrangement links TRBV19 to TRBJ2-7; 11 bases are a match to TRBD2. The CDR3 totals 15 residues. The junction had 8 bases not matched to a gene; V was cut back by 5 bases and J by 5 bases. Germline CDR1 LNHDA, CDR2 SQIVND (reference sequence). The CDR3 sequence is CASSATSGRGNEQYF. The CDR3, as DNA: TGTGCCAGTAGTGCCACTAGCGGGAGAGGAAACGAGCAGTACTTC.

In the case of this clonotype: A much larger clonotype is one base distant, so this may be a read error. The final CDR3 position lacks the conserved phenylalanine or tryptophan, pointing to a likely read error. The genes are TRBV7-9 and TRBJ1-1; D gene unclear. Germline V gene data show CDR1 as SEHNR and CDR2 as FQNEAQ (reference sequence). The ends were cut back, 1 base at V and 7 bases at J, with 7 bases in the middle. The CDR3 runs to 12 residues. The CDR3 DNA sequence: TGTGCCAGCAGCTTAGTAGGTGATGAAGCTTTCATT. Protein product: CASSLVGDEAFI.